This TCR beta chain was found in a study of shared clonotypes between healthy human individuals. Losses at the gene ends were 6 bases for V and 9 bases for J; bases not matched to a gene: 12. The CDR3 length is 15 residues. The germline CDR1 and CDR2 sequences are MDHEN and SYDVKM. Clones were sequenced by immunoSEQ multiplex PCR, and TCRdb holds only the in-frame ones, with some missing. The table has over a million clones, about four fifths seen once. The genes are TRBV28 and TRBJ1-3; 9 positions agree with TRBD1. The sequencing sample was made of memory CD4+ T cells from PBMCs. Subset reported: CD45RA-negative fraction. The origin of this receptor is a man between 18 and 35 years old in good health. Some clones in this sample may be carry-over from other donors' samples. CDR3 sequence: CASSPGTGFSSTIYF. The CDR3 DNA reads TGTGCCAGCAGCCCCGGGACAGGGTTTAGTTCCACCATATATTTT. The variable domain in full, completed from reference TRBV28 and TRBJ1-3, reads DVKVTQSSRYLVKRTGEKVFLECVQDMDHENMFWYRQDPGLGLRLIYFSYDVKMKEKGDIPEGYSVSREKKERFSLILESASTNQTSMYLCASSPGTGFSSTIYFGEGSWLTVV.